The source of this T cell receptor beta chain is a study of tumor-infiltrating lymphocytes in primary liver carcinoma. Study-wide context: Patients were men and women aged 30 to 69 years. Read depth, roughly 3.5 to 8 million productive TCRbeta reads, did not differ significantly between tissues.

This clonotype showed up just a few times. Antigen unknown. One base away lies a much larger clone, so this may be a sequencing read error. General study results and limits: Overlap between tumor regions exceeded overlap of tumor with adjacent tissue or blood. Significantly larger top-250-clone fractions were found in tumors than in blood (p = 0.039).

The CDR3 runs 15 residues. Germline V CDR1 and CDR2: SGHNT, YYREEE (reference sequence). Unsorted bulk tissue (roughly 17-34 mg) underwent RNA and DNA co-extraction. Reverse transcription of approximately 500 ng total RNA with a constant-region primer produced TCR beta cDNA. ARM-PCR was slightly modified, and three nested multiplex PCR rounds with it gave rise to the TCR beta libraries. Rounds one and two of PCR, each of about 10 cycles, were primed with TRBV1-TRBV30 forward primers and a C-beta reverse primer. A single record per CDR3 protein comes from TCRdb applying MiXCR to the multiplex PCR reads. The sample has fewer than 85,000 distinct CDR3 sequences; roughly 72% are singletons.

This chain connects TRBV5-4 to TRBJ2-3, with 9 bases aligning to TRBD1. Sequenced sample: tumor-adjacent normal liver tissue. The TCR was taken from a man between 35 and 55 years old with primary liver carcinoma and hepatitis B virus infection. The CDR3 region has the DNA TGTGCCAGCAGCCAACTGGGGACAGGGTCAGATACGCACTATTTT. Translating gives CASSQLGTGSDTHYF.